This T cell receptor beta chain derives from a study of blood T cell repertoires in COVID-19. Overall study context: The cDNA or gDNA used as material had been derived from T cells, B-cell-depleted T cells, or PBMCs.

Original handling: Using reference gene primer amplification, nucleated cell counts were estimated. The protocol was immunoSEQ multiplex PCR, while the TCRdb copy is restricted to in-frame clones and leaves out a portion. Clone size and the V and J calls come from that table; the DNA yielded D and trimming. The sample comprises roughly 570,000 clones, approximately 91% of which are singletons, and roughly 8% rests with the top ten. The CDR3 extends over 15 amino acids. The V end was cut by 0 bases, the J end by 2 bases, with 10 bases between. The germline V gene has CDR1 LGHNT and CDR2 FRNRAP. The TCR was taken from a woman aged 50 to 60 with COVID-19, enrolled during active disease. The sample consisted of peripheral blood. The rearrangement joins TRBV12-5 to TRBJ1-2; D is perhaps TRBD1 (5 bases). For the CDR3, the DNA is TGTGCTAGTGGTTTGGTGATTCGGGGGAACTATGGCTACACCTTC. This codes for CASGLVIRGNYGYTF.